This T cell receptor (beta chain) was sequenced for a study of identical twins. Study-level points and caveats: Compared with unrelated sharing, twin-shared out-of-frame alpha sequences had more low-probability sequences. Researchers reported weaker excess twin sharing in beta out-of-frame sequences. For zero-insertion analyses, partial confounding could come from invariant MAIT and iNKT cells. While abundant cord blood beta clonotypes carried fewer insertions, memory repertoires showed no such pattern.

MiXCR, run by TCRdb on the 5' RACE reads, gives a single entry per CDR3 protein. Of 250,000 or so distinct CDR3 sequences listed, approximately 8.3% are singletons. Remarks on this clonotype: The antigen remains unidentified.

This CDR3 is built from 16 residues. V lost 6 bases, J lost 7 bases, and 24 bases lay in between. From germline, CDR1 is DFQATT and CDR2 SNEGSKA (reference sequence). A further study also used this sample, focusing on yellow fever vaccine responses in identical twins.

Source material: CD8+ T cells sorted from blood. The chain employs TRBV20-1 and TRBJ2-2; tentatively, D is TRBD1 (5 bases). The origin of this receptor is a woman between 18 and 30 years old in good health. The CDR3 spells CSATRPPTRVGGELFF. CDR3 in DNA: TGCAGTGCCACCCGACCACCTACCAGGGTGGGCGGGGAGCTGTTTTTT.